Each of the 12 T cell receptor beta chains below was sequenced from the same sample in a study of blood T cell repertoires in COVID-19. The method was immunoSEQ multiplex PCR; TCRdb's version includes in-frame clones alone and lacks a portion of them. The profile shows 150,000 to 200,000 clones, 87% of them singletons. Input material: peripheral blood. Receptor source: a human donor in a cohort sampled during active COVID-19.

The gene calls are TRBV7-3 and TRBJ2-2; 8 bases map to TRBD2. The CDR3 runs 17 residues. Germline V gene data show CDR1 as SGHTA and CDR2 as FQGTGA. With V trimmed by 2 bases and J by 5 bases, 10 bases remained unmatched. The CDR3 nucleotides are TGTGCCAGCAGCTTATACCCAGGACTAGCTGGAACCGGGGAGCTGTTTTTT. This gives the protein CASSLYPGLAGTGELFF.

The CDR3 loop is CASSSTGGQGYTF. Written as DNA, the CDR3 is TGTGCCAGCAGTAGTACAGGGGGCCAGGGCTACACCTTC. The J gene is TRBJ1-2, the V gene TRBV28; 9 bases agree with TRBD1. V lost 5 bases and J lost 8; bases outside the gene matches: 6. This CDR3 has 13 amino acids. Germline assignment: CDR1 MDHEN and CDR2 SYDVKM.

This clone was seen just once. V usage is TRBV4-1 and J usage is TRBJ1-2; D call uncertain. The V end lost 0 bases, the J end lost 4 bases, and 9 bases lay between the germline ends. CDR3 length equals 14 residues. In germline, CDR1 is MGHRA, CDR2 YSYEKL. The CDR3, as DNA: TGCGCCAGCAGCCAAGACCCCACGGGCTATGGCTACACCTTC. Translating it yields CASSQDPTGYGYTF.

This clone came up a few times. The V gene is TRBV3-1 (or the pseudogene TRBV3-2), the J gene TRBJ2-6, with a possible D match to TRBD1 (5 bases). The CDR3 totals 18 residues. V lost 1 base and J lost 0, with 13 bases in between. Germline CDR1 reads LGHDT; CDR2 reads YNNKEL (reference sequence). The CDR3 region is CASSQGVQALSGANVLTF. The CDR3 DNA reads TGTGCCAGCAGCCAAGGCGTACAGGCCCTCTCTGGGGCCAACGTCCTGACTTTC.

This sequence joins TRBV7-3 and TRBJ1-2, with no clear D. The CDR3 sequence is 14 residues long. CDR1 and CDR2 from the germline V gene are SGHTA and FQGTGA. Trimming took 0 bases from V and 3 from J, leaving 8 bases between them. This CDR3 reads CASSLTTGDYGYTF. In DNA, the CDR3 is TGTGCCAGCAGCTTAACAACGGGTGACTATGGCTACACCTTC.

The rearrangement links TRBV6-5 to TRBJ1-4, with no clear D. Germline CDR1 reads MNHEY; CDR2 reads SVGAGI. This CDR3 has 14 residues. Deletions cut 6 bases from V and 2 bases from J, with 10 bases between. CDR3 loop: CASRVQSTNEKLFF. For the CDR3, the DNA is TGTGCCAGCAGGGTACAGAGTACTAATGAAAAACTGTTTTTT.

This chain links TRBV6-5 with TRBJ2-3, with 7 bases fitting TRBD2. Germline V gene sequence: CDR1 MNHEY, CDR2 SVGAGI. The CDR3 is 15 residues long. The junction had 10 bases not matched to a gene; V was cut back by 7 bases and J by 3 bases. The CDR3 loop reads CASTLTSSETDTQYF. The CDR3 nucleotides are TGTGCCAGCACTTTGACTAGCAGCGAGACAGATACGCAGTATTTT.

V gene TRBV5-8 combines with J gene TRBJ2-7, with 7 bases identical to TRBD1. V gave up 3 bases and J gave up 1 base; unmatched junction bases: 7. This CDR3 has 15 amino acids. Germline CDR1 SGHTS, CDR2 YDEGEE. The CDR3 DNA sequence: TGTGCCAGCAGCTCAAACCGGGACAGATCCTACGAGCAGTACTTC. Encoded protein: CASSSNRDRSYEQYF.

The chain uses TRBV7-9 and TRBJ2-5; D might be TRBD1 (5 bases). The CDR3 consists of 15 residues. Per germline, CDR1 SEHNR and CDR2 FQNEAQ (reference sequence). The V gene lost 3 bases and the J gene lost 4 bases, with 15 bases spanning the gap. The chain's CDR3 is CASSFSGAEAETQYF. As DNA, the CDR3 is TGTGCCAGCAGCTTCAGTGGGGCCGAAGCAGAGACCCAGTACTTC.

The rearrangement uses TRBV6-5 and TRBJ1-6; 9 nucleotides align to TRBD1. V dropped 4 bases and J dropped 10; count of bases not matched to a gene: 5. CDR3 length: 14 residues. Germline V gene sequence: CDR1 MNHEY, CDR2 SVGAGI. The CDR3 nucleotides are TGTGCCAGCAGTTCGGACAGGGGAGGGTCACCCCTCCACTTT. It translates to CASSSDRGGSPLHF.

The DNA for the CDR3 is TGTGCCAGCAGCTCCATGCAGTCGTCTGGGGCCAACGTCCTGACTTTC. This gives the protein CASSSMQSSGANVLTF. The chain joins TRBV9 to TRBJ2-6; D gene uncertain. The CDR3 is 16 amino acids. Looked up from germline, CDR1 is SGDLS and CDR2 is YYNGEE. Deletions cut 4 bases from V and 1 base from J, with 12 bases between.

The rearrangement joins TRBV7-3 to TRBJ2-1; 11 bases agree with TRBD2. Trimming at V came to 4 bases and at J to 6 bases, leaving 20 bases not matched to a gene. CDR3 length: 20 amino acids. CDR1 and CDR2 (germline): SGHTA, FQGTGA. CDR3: CASSSISPSASGGNLNEQFF. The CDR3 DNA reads TGTGCCAGCAGCTCAATATCCCCGTCCGCTAGCGGGGGGAATCTCAATGAGCAGTTCTTC.